This TCR beta chain was recovered during a study of blood T cell repertoires in COVID-19. The wider study: Sites across the United States, Italy and Spain contributed samples from acute and convalescent COVID-19.

Assay: immunoSEQ multiplex PCR; the TCRdb copy retains only in-frame clones and omits some. The sample lists about 200,000 clones; about 87% were seen once. The CDR3 sequence is 15 residues long. The V end was cut by 6 bases, the J end by 1 base, with 15 bases between. From germline, CDR1 is MNHNY and CDR2 SVGAGI (reference sequence). The chain recombines TRBV6-6 with TRBJ2-5; D perhaps matches TRBD1 (6 bases). This receptor was identified in a man aged 55 to 70 who had recovered from COVID-19. The specimen was peripheral blood. Written as DNA, the CDR3 is TGTGCCAGCAGCTCTAACAGGGATTCCCAAGAGACCCAGTACTTC. Its translation: CASSSNRDSQETQYF.